This TCR beta chain derives from a study of Graves' ophthalmopathy and Graves' hyperthyroidism. The authors amplified TCR beta CDR3 regions, and they did so from RNA transcripts for repertoire sequencing. Amplification began with first-round RT-PCR using HTBI primers, then second-round multiplex PCR was performed. TCRdb fed the multiplex PCR reads into MiXCR, producing one record per CDR3 protein. In the table there are hundreds of thousands of distinct CDR3 sequences, roughly 21% of which are singletons. This clonotype was counted between two and nine times. Germline trimming cut 7 bases from V and 4 bases from J; bases unmatched to any gene: 7. CDR1 and CDR2 from the germline V gene are SGHTS and YDEGEE. The CDR3 runs 15 residues.

This receptor was identified in a woman between 50 and 59 years old with Graves' ophthalmopathy. This chain joins TRBV5-8 and TRBJ1-5; 11 bases are a match to TRBD1. The sample taken for sequencing was peripheral blood. The CDR3 sequence is CASARGTGGNQPQHF. The DNA for the CDR3 is TGTGCCAGCGCCCGCGGGACAGGGGGGAATCAGCCCCAGCATTTT.